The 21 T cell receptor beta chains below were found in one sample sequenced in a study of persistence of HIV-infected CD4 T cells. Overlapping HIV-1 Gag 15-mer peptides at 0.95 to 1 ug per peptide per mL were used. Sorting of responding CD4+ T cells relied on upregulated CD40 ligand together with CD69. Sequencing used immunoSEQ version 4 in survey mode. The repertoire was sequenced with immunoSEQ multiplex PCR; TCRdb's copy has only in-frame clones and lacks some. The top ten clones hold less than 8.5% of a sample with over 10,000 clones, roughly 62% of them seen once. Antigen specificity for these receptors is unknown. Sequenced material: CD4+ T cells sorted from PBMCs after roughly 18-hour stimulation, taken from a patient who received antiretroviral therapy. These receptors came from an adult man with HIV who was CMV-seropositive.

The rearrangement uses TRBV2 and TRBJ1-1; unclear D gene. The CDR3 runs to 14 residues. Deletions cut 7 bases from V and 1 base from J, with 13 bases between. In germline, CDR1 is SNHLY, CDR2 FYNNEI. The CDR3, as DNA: TGTGCCAGCACCTTAGTCCGACGGAACACTGAAGCTTTCTTT. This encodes CASTLVRRNTEAFF.

DNA of the CDR3: TGCGCCAGCAGAAGAACAGGGGACTACGAGCAGTACTTC. This encodes CASRRTGDYEQYF. The J gene is TRBJ2-7, the V gene TRBV5-1; 7 bases agree with TRBD1. CDR3 length: 13 residues. Trimming at V came to 5 bases and at J to 3 bases, leaving 5 bases not matched to a gene. Germline CDR1 and CDR2: SGHRS and YFSETQ.

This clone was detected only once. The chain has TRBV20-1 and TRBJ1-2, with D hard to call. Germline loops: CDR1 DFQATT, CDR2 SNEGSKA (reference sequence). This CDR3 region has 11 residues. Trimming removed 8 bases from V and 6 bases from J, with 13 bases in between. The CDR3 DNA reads TGCAGTCAAAGGCGGGGAAATGGCTACACCTTC. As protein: CSQRRGNGYTF.

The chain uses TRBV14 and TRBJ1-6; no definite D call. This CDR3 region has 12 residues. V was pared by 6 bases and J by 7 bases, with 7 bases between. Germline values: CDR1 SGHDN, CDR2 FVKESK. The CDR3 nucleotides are TGTGCCAGCAGTCTTATCAATTCACCCCTCCACTTT. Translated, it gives CASSLINSPLHF.

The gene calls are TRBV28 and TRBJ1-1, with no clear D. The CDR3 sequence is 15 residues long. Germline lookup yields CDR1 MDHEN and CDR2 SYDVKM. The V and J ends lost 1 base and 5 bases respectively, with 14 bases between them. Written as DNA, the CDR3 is TGTGCCAGCAGTTTATCTCTAAGGGTTGGTACTGAAGCTTTCTTT. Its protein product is CASSLSLRVGTEAFF.

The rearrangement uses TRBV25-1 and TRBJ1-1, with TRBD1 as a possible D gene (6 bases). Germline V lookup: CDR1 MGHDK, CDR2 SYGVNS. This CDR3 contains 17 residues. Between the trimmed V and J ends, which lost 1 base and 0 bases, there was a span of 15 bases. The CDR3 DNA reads TGTGCCAGCAGTGAATTGGGGGGGCGCGGAATGAACACTGAAGCTTTCTTT. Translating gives CASSELGGRGMNTEAFF.

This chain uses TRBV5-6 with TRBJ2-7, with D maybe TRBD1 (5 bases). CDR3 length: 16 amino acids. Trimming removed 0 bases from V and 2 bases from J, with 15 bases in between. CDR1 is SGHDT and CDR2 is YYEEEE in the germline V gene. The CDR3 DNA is TGTGCCAGCAGCTTGGGAACAGGTCATGGAGCCTACGAGCAGTACTTC. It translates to CASSLGTGHGAYEQYF.

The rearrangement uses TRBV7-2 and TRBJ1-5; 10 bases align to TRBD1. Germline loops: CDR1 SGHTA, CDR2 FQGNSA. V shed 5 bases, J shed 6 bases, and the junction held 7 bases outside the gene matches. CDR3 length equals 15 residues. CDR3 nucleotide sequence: TGTGCCAGCAGCGCCGACAGGGGGCGCGGTCAGCCCCAGCATTTT. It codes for CASSADRGRGQPQHF.

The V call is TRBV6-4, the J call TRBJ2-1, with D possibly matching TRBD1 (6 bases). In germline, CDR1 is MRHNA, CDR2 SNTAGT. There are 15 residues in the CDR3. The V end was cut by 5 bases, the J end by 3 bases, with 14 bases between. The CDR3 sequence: CASSRGGKGYNEQFF. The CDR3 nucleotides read TGTGCCAGCAGTCGAGGGGGTAAAGGCTACAATGAGCAGTTCTTC.

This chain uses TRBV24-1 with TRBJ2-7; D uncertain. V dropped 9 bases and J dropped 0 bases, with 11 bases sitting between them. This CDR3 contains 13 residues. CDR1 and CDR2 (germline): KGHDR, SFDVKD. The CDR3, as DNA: TGTGCCACCTCGGACGGCTACTCCTACGAGCAGTACTTC. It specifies CATSDGYSYEQYF.

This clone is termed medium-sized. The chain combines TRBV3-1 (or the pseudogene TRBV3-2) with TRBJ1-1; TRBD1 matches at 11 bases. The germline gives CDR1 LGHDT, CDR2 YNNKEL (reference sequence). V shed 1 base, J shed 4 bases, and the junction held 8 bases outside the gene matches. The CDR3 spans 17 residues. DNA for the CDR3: TGTGCCAGCAGCCAAGCCTTCTCCGGGACAGGGGGCACTGAAGCTTTCTTT. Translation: CASSQAFSGTGGTEAFF.

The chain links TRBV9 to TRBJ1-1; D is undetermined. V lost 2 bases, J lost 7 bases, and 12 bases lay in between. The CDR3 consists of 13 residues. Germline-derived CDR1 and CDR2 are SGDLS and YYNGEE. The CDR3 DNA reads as TGTGCCAGCAGCGTTGGAGGTATAAGTGAAGCTTTCTTT. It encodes CASSVGGISEAFF.

This CDR3 is CASSIMAGAWSDTQYF. The DNA of the CDR3 is TGTGCCAGTAGTATAATGGCGGGAGCATGGTCGGATACGCAGTATTTT. V and J are TRBV19 and TRBJ2-3; TRBD2 matches 7 bases. Germline-derived CDR1 and CDR2 are LNHDA and SQIVND (reference sequence). This CDR3 has 16 amino acids. The ends lost 2 bases at V and 6 bases at J; junction bases unmatched: 11.

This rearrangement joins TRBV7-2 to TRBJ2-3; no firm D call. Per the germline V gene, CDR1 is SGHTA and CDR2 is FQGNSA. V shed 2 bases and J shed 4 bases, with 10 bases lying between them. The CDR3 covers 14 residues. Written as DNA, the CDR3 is TGTGCCAGCAGCTTATTGGTTAGCCCAGATACGCAGTATTTT. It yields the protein CASSLLVSPDTQYF. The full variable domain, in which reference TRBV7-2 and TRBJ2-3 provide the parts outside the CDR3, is GAGVSQSPSNKVTEKGKDVELRCDPISGHTALYWYRQSLGQGLEFLIYFQGNSAPDKSGLPSDRFSAERTGGSVSTLTIQRTQQEDSAVYLCASSLLVSPDTQYFGPGTRLTVL.

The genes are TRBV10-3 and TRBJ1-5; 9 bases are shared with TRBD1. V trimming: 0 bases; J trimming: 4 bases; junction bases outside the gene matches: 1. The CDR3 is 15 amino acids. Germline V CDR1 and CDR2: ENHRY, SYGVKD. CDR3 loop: CAISESTGGNQPQHF. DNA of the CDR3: TGTGCCATCAGTGAGTCGACAGGGGGGAATCAGCCCCAGCATTTT.

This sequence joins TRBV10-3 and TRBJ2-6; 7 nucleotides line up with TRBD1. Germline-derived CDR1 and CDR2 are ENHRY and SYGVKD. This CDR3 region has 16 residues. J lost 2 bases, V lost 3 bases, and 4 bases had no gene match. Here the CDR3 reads CAISEEDRAGANVLTF. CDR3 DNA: TGTGCCATCAGTGAAGAAGACAGGGCTGGGGCCAACGTCCTGACTTTC.

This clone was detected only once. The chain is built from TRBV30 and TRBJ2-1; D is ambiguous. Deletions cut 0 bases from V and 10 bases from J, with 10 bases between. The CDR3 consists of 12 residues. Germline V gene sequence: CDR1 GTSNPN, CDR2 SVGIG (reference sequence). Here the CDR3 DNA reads TGTGCCTGGAGTGTAAGCCGGCGCGAGCAGTTCTTC. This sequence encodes CAWSVSRREQFF.

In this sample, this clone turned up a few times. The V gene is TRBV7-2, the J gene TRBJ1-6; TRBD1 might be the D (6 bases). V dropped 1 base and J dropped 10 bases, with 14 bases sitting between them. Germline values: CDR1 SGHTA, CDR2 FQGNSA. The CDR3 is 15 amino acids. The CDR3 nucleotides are TGTGCCAGCAGCTTAGTAGGGGGTTCCCCATCACCCCTCCACTTT. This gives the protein CASSLVGGSPSPLHF.

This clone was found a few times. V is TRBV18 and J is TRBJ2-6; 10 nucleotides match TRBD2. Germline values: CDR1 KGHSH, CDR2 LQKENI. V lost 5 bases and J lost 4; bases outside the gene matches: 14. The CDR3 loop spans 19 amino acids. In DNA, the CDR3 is TGTGCCAGCTCAGCCCTCCCTAGCGGGAGTTCTGTGGGGGCCAACGTCCTGACTTTC. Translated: CASSALPSGSSVGANVLTF. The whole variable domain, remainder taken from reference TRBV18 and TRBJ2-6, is NAGVMQNPRHLVRRRGQEARLRCSPMKGHSHVYWYRQLPEEGLKFMVYLQKENIIDESGMPKERFSAEFPKEGPSILRIQQVVRGDSAAYFCASSALPSGSSVGANVLTFGAGSRLTVL.

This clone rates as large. CDR3 coding DNA: TGTGCCAGCAGCCCCTTACAGGGACAGGGGGGTTCACCCCTCCACTTT. Translated: CASSPLQGQGGSPLHF. The J gene is TRBJ1-6, the V gene TRBV5-5, with 11 bases aligning to TRBD1. Germline V lookup: CDR1 SGHKS, CDR2 YYEKEE (reference sequence). The CDR3 spans 16 residues. The ends lost 4 bases at V and 9 bases at J; junction bases unmatched: 9.

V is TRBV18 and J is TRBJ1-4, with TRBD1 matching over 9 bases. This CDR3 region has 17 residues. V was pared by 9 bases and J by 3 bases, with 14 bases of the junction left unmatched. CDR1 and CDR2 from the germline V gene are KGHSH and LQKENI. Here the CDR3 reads CASSELQGAAANEKLFF. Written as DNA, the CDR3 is TGTGCCAGTTCGGAATTACAGGGGGCCGCCGCTAATGAAAAACTGTTTTTT.